This TCR beta chain is drawn from a study of blood T cell repertoires in COVID-19. The table came from immunoSEQ multiplex PCR; TCRdb's copy has only in-frame clones and leaves some out. The sample lists hundreds of thousands of clones, more than 75% seen once, with 2.6% in the top ten. The CDR3 sequence is 15 residues long. J was trimmed by 3 bases and V by 2 bases; bases with no gene match: 1. Germline values: CDR1 MNHEY, CDR2 SMNVEV (reference sequence). The recovered donors of Cohort 3 showed two negative PCRs, clearance, or symptom resolution. Sequencing was carried out using PBMCs or T cells enriched from blood (not recorded which). This sequence was found in a man between 60 and 75 years old who had recovered from COVID-19. The rearrangement joins TRBV27 to TRBJ2-7; TRBD2 matches 13 bases. CDR3 in amino acids: CASSLGTSGNYEQYF. CDR3 DNA: TGTGCCAGCAGTTTAGGGACTAGCGGGAACTACGAGCAGTACTTC.